This T cell receptor beta chain came from a study of T cell repertoires in cytomegalovirus infection. About the study: CMV infection plus the matching HLA type was flagged by public TCR beta signatures.

Overall study findings and caveats: CMV carriers with the relevant HLA were identified by cumulative public TCR beta family frequency. Dominating the ex vivo response were TCR beta clonotypes that were CMV-specific and HLA-C-restricted.

From the reads, TCRdb called clonotypes with MiXCR, one entry per CDR3 protein. Among about 530,000 distinct CDR3 sequences listed, more than 20% were seen once. This clonotype was seen repeatedly, ten times or more. Its antigen remains unknown. This CDR3 contains 14 residues. Trimming cost V 2 bases and J 8 bases; bases outside gene matches: 5. Germline V gene sequence: CDR1 MDHEN, CDR2 SYDVKM. The genes are TRBV28 and TRBJ1-4, with TRBD1 identical over 7 bases. Sequencing used PBMCs. This clonotype was obtained from a human donor in good health (CMV status not recorded). Some clones in this sample may be carry-over from other donors' samples. Written as DNA, the CDR3 is TGTGCCAGCAGTTTAGGACAGGCGCGAGAAAAACTGTTTTTT. Its translation: CASSLGQAREKLFF. Variable domain in full (rest from reference TRBV28 and TRBJ1-4): DVKVTQSSRYLVKRTGEKVFLECVQDMDHENMFWYRQDPGLGLRLIYFSYDVKMKEKGDIPEGYSVSREKKERFSLILESASTNQTSMYLCASSLGQAREKLFFGSGTQLSVL.